This TCR beta chain was obtained from a study of blood T cell repertoires in COVID-19. The overall study: Donors in the United States, Italy and Spain gave samples during acute or convalescent COVID-19. T cells, B-cell-depleted T cells, or PBMCs provided the cDNA or gDNA that served as material.

Authors' methods: The assay estimated nucleated cells by amplifying reference gene primers. The protocol was immunoSEQ multiplex PCR, while the TCRdb copy is restricted to in-frame clones and leaves out a portion. That table gives V, J and clone size, and the DNA gave D and trimming. The repertoire holds about 180,000 clones, with approximately 88% as singletons. The sample was peripheral blood. This TCR derives from a woman aged 25 to 39 with acute or convalescent COVID-19.

This CDR3 is CASGSQANTEAFF. The DNA of the CDR3 is TGTGCCAGCGGGTCCCAGGCTAACACTGAAGCTTTCTTT. J is TRBJ1-1 and V is TRBV2; no clear D gene. This CDR3 spans 13 amino acids. Germline CDR1 SNHLY, CDR2 FYNNEI. V lost 8 bases, J lost 2 bases, and 12 bases lay in between.